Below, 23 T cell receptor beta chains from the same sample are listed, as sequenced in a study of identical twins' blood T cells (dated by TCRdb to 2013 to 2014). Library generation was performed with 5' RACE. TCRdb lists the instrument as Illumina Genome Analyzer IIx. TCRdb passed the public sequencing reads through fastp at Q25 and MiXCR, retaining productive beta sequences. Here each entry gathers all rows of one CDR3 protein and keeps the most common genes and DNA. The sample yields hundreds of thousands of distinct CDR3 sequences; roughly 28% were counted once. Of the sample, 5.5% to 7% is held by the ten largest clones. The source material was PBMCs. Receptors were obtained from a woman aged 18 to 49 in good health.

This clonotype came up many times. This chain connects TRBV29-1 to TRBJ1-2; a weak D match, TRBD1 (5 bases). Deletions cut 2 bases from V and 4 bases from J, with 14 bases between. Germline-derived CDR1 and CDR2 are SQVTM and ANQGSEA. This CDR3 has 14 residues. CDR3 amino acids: CSVERDSTGYGYTF. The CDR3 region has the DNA TGCAGCGTTGAACGAGACAGCACCGGCTATGGCTACACCTTC.

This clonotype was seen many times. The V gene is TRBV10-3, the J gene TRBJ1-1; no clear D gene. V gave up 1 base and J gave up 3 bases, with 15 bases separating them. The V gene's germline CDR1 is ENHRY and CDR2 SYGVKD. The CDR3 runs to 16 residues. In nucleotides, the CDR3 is TGTGCCATCAGTGAGTACGGGAGGGATGGGGACACTGAAGCTTTCTTT. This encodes CAISEYGRDGDTEAFF.

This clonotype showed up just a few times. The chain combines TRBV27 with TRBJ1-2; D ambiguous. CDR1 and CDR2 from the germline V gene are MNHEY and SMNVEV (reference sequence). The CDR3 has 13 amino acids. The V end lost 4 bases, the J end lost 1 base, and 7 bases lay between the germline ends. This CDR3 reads CASSSTINYGYTF. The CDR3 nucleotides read TGTGCCAGCAGTTCGACTATTAACTATGGCTACACCTTC.

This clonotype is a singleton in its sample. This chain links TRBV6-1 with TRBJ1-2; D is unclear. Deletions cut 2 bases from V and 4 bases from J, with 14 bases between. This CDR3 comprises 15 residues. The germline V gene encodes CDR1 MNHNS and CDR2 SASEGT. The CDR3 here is CASSENVLASYGYTF. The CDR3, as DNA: TGTGCCAGCAGTGAAAATGTTCTTGCTTCCTATGGCTACACCTTC.

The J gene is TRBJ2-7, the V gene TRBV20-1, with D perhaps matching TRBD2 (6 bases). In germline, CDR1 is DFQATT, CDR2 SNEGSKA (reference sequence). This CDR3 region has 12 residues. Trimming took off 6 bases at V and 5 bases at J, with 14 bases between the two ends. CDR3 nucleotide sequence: TGCAGTGCAAGACTAGTGATCGACGAGCAGTACTTC. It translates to CSARLVIDEQYF.

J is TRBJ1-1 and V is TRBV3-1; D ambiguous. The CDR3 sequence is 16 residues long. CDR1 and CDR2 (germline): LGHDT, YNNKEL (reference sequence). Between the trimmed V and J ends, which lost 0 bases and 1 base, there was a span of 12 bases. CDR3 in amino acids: CASSQEWYAGNTEAFF. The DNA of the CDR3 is TGTGCCAGCAGCCAAGAATGGTACGCGGGGAACACTGAAGCTTTCTTT. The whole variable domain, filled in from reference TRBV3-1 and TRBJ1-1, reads DTAVSQTPKYLVTQMGNDKSIKCEQNLGHDTMYWYKQDSKKFLKIMFSYNNKELIINETVPNRFSPKSPDKAHLNLHINSLELGDSAVYFCASSQEWYAGNTEAFFGQGTRLTVV.

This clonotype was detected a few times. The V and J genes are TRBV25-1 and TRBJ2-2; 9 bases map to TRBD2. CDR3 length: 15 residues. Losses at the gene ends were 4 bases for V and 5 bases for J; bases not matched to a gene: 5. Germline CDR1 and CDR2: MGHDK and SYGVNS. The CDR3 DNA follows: TGTGCCAGCAGTGCGTGGCGGGGGGGAACCGGGGAGCTGTTTTTT. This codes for CASSAWRGGTGELFF. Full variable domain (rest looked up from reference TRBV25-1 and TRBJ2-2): EADIYQTPRYLVIGTGKKITLECSQTMGHDKMYWYQQDPGMELHLIHYSYGVNSTEKGDLSSESTVSRIRTEHFPLTLESARPSHTSQYLCASSAWRGGTGELFFGEGSRLTVL.

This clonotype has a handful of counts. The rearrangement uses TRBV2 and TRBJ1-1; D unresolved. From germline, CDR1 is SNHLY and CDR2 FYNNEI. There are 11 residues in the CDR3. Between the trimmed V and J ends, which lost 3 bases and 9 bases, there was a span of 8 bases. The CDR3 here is CASSDVPQAFF. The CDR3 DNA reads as TGTGCCAGCAGTGATGTCCCCCAAGCTTTCTTT.

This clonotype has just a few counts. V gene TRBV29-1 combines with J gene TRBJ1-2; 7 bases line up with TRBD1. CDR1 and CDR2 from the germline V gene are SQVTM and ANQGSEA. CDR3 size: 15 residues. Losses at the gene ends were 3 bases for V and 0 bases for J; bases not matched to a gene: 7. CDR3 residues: CSVDTTGRANYGYTF. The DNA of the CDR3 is TGCAGCGTTGATACGACAGGGAGAGCTAACTATGGCTACACCTTC.

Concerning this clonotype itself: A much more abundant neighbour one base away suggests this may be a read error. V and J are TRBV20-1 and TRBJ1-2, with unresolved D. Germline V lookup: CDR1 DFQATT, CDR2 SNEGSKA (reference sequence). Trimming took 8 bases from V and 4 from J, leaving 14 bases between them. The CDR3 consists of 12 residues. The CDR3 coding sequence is TGCAGTAGGATAGGCGAGACCTATGGCTACACCTTC. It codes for CSRIGETYGYTF.

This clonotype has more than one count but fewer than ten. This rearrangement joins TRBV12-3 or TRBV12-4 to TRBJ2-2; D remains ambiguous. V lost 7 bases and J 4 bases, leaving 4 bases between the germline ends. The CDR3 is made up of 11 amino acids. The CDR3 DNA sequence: TGTGCCAGCACCATCACCGGGGAGCTGTTTTTT. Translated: CASTITGELFF.

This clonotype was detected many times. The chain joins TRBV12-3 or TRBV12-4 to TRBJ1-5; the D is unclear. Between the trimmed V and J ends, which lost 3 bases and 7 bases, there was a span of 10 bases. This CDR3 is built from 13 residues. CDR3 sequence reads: CASSLIDEQPQHF. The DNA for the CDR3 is TGTGCCAGCAGTTTGATAGATGAACAGCCCCAGCATTTT.

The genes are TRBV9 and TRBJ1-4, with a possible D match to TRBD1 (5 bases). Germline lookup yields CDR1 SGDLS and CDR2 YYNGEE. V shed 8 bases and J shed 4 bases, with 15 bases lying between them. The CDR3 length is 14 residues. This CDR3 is CASGGRRFNEKLFF. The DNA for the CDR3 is TGTGCCAGTGGGGGACGGCGCTTTAATGAAAAACTGTTTTTT.

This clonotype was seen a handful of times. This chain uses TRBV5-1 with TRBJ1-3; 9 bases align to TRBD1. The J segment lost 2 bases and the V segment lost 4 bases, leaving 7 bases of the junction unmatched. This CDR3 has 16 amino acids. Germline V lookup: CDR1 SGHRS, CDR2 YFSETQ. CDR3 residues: CASSLSYRGPGNTIYF. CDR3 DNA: TGCGCCAGCAGCCTATCGTACAGGGGGCCTGGAAACACCATATATTTT. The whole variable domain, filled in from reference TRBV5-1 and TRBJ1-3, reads KAGVTQTPRYLIKTRGQQVTLSCSPISGHRSVSWYQQTPGQGLQFLFEYFSETQRNKGNFPGRFSGRQFSNSRSEMNVSTLELGDSALYLCASSLSYRGPGNTIYFGEGSWLTVV.

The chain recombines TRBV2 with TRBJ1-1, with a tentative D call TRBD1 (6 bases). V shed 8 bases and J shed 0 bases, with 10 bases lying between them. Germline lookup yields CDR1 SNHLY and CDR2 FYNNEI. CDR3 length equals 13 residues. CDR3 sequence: CASLRQVNTEAFF. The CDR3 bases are TGTGCCAGCCTTAGACAGGTGAACACTGAAGCTTTCTTT.

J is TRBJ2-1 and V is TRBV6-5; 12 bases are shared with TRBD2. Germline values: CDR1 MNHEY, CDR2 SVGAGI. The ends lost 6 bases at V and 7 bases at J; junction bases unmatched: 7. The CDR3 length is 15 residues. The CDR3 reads CASSALAGGRNEQFF. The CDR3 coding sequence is TGTGCCAGCAGCGCACTAGCGGGGGGACGAAATGAGCAGTTCTTC.

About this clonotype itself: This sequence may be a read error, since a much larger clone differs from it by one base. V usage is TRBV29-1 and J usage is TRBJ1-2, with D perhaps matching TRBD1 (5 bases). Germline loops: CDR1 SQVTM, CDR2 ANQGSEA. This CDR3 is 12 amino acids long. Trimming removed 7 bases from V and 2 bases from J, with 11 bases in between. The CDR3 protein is CSAQNRNYGYTF. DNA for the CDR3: TGCAGCGCCCAGAACAGGAACTATGGCTACACCTTC.

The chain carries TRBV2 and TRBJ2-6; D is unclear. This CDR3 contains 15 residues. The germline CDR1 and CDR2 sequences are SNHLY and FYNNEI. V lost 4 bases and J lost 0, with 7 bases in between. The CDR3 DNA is TGTGCCAGCAGTGCGAGTAGCTCTGGGGCCAACGTCCTGACTTTC. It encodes CASSASSSGANVLTF.

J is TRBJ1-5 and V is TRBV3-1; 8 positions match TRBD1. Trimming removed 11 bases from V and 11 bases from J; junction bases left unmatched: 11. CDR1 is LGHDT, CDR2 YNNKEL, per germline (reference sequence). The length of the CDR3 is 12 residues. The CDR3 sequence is CAAGQGRITQHF. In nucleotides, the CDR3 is TGTGCCGCTGGACAGGGTAGAATTACCCAGCATTTT.

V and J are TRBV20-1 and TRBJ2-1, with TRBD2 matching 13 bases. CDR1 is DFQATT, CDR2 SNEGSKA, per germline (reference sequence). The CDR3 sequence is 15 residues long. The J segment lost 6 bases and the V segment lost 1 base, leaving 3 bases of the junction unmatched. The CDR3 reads CSARGTSGGRNEQFF. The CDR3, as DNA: TGCAGTGCTAGAGGGACTAGCGGGGGTCGCAATGAGCAGTTCTTC.

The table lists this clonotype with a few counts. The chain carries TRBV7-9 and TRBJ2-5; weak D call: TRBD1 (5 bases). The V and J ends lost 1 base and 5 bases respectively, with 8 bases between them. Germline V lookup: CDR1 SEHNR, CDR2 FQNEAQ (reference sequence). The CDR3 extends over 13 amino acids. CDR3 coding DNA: TGTGCCAGCAGCTTAGGACAGTACGAGACCCAGTACTTC. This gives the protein CASSLGQYETQYF. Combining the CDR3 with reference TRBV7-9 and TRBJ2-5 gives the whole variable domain DTGVSQNPRHKITKRGQNVTFRCDPISEHNRLYWYRQTLGQGPEFLTYFQNEAQLEKSRLLSDRFSAERPKGSFSTLEIQRTEQGDSAMYLCASSLGQYETQYFGPGTRLLVL.

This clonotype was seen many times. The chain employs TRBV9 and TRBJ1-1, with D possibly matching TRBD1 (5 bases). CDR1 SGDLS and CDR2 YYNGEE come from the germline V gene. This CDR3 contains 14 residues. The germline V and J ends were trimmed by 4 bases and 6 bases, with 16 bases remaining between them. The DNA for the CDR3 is TGTGCCAGCAGCCCCGTGAGGGGCATATCTGAAGCTTTCTTT. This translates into CASSPVRGISEAFF.

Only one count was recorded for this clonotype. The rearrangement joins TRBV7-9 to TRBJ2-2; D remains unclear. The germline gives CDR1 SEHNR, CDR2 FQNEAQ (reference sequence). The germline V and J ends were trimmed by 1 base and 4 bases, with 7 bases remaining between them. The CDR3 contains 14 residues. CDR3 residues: CASSLVTGTGELFF. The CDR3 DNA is TGTGCCAGCAGCTTAGTCACCGGCACCGGGGAGCTGTTTTTT. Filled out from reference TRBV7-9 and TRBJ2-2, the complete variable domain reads DTGVSQNPRHKITKRGQNVTFRCDPISEHNRLYWYRQTLGQGPEFLTYFQNEAQLEKSRLLSDRFSAERPKGSFSTLEIQRTEQGDSAMYLCASSLVTGTGELFFGEGSRLTVL.